Following are 26 T cell receptor beta chains from one sample sequenced in a study of cytomegalovirus exposure and HLA in healthy donors. Repertoires were generated with immunoSEQ multiplex PCR, while TCRdb's copy carries only in-frame clones and drops some. Among roughly 280,000 clones listed, approximately 86% were seen once. The material sequenced was PBMCs. Receptors were obtained from a woman younger than 35 in good health and CMV-seronegative.

This clone was found a few times. The rearrangement links TRBV15 to TRBJ2-1, with 8 bases fitting TRBD2. The CDR3 contains 14 residues. In germline, CDR1 is LNHNV, CDR2 YYDKDF (reference sequence). V dropped 1 base and J dropped 7; count of bases not matched to a gene: 3. The CDR3 nucleotides read TGTGCCACCAGCAGAGGTAGCGGGATGAATGAGCAGTTCTTC. Protein product: CATSRGSGMNEQFF.

This chain uses TRBV7-9 with TRBJ2-2; D not resolved. Germline loops: CDR1 SEHNR, CDR2 FQNEAQ (reference sequence). The CDR3 runs 14 residues. V gave up 1 base and J gave up 4 bases, with 7 bases separating them. CDR3: CASSLVPGTGELFF. The CDR3 nucleotides are TGTGCCAGCAGCTTAGTCCCGGGCACCGGGGAGCTGTTTTTT.

This chain links TRBV2 with TRBJ1-5, with 7 bases lining up with TRBD1. The CDR3 sequence is 14 residues long. V shed 6 bases, J shed 2 bases, and the junction held 4 bases outside the gene matches. From germline, CDR1 is SNHLY and CDR2 FYNNEI. The CDR3 nucleotides are TGTGCCAGCAGGCCTGGACAGGGCAATCAGCCCCAGCATTTT. Protein: CASRPGQGNQPQHF.

This clone was detected a few times. J is TRBJ2-7 and V is TRBV9; the match to TRBD1 covers 7 bases. Trimming removed 3 bases from V and 3 bases from J; junction bases left unmatched: 12. The CDR3 is 16 residues long. Germline values: CDR1 SGDLS, CDR2 YYNGEE. The CDR3 DNA sequence: TGTGCCAGCAGCGAGGGAACCGGGACAGCTTACTACGAGCAGTACTTC. Protein sequence: CASSEGTGTAYYEQYF.

The chain links TRBV7-6 to TRBJ2-2, with TRBD1 matching over 8 bases. In germline, CDR1 is SGHVS, CDR2 FNYEAQ. This CDR3 region has 15 residues. With 6 bases clipped from V and 3 bases from J, the junction kept 6 bases outside the gene matches. The chain's CDR3 is CASRFGTGDTGELFF. CDR3 sequence (DNA): TGTGCCAGCAGGTTCGGGACAGGAGACACCGGGGAGCTGTTTTTT.

The chain employs TRBV6-1 and TRBJ1-3, with 10 nucleotides matching TRBD1. Germline V CDR1 and CDR2: MNHNS, SASEGT. The length of the CDR3 is 15 residues. V was pared by 6 bases and J by 2 bases, with 4 bases of the junction left unmatched. CDR3 coding DNA: TGTGCCAGCAGAGACAGGGGGCAAACTGGAAACACCATATATTTT. Translating gives CASRDRGQTGNTIYF.

The chain recombines TRBV5-1 with TRBJ1-2, with TRBD1 matching 8 bases. In germline, CDR1 is SGHRS, CDR2 YFSETQ. This CDR3 region has 13 residues. J lost 9 bases, V lost 3 bases, and 7 bases had no gene match. This chain's CDR3 is CASSSGTGGSYTF. The CDR3 DNA follows: TGCGCCAGCAGCTCCGGGACAGGTGGCAGCTACACCTTC. Based on the CDR3 plus reference TRBV5-1 and TRBJ1-2, the full variable domain is KAGVTQTPRYLIKTRGQQVTLSCSPISGHRSVSWYQQTPGQGLQFLFEYFSETQRNKGNFPGRFSGRQFSNSRSEMNVSTLELGDSALYLCASSSGTGGSYTFGSGTRLTVV.

The V gene is TRBV30, the J gene TRBJ2-3; 11 bases line up with TRBD2. V dropped 1 base and J dropped 2; count of bases not matched to a gene: 5. CDR1 is GTSNPN, CDR2 SVGIG, per germline (reference sequence). This CDR3 comprises 16 residues. DNA for the CDR3: TGTGCCTGGAGTGATACTAGCGGGAGAGCCACAGATACGCAGTATTTT. It specifies CAWSDTSGRATDTQYF.

The chain links TRBV28 to TRBJ2-7; D unresolved. The CDR3 runs 15 residues. The V and J ends lost 5 bases and 3 bases respectively, with 17 bases between them. Germline lookup yields CDR1 MDHEN and CDR2 SYDVKM. Here the CDR3 DNA reads TGTGCCAGCAGTCCGACGGGTCTAGGTTACTACGAGCAGTACTTC. Its protein is CASSPTGLGYYEQYF.

The gene calls are TRBV30 and TRBJ1-1, with 8 bases lining up with TRBD1. From germline, CDR1 is GTSNPN and CDR2 SVGIG (reference sequence). V shed 8 bases, J shed 0 bases, and the junction held 14 bases outside the gene matches. The CDR3 runs 16 residues. Written as DNA, the CDR3 is TGTGCCGGGGAGGACAGGGACTATTACATGAACACTGAAGCTTTCTTT. This gives the protein CAGEDRDYYMNTEAFF.

The chain couples TRBV6-5 to TRBJ1-4; TRBD1 matches at 8 bases. Germline V gene sequence: CDR1 MNHEY, CDR2 SVGAGI. Trimming took 4 bases from V and 7 from J; bases not matched to a gene: 8. The CDR3 sequence is 15 residues long. The CDR3 region is CASSSPGQAVEKLFF. In DNA form, the CDR3 reads TGTGCCAGCAGTTCACCGGGACAGGCTGTTGAAAAACTGTTTTTT.

The rearrangement joins TRBV27 to TRBJ2-3; TRBD1 matches 8 bases. CDR3 length equals 14 residues. V lost 2 bases, J lost 7 bases, and 5 bases stayed unmatched. Germline V gene data show CDR1 as MNHEY and CDR2 as SMNVEV (reference sequence). The CDR3 spells CASSLGRGLNTQYF. For the CDR3, the DNA is TGTGCCAGCAGTTTAGGCAGGGGGCTAAATACGCAGTATTTT.

J is TRBJ1-5 and V is TRBV30; 9 positions agree with TRBD1. V dropped 4 bases and J dropped 6; count of bases not matched to a gene: 7. Germline assignment: CDR1 GTSNPN and CDR2 SVGIG (reference sequence). The length of the CDR3 is 14 residues. CDR3 residues: CAWTTGQGSQPQHF. The CDR3 nucleotides are TGTGCCTGGACCACGGGACAGGGAAGTCAGCCCCAGCATTTT. Combining the CDR3 with reference TRBV30 and TRBJ1-5 gives the whole variable domain SQTIHQWPATLVQPVGSPLSLECTVEGTSNPNLYWYRQAAGRGLQLLFYSVGIGQISSEVPQNLSASRPQDRQFILSSKKLLLSDSGFYLCAWTTGQGSQPQHFGDGTRLSIL.

The chain combines TRBV6-1 with TRBJ2-1, with 9 nucleotides matching TRBD2. Per germline, CDR1 MNHNS and CDR2 SASEGT. The junction had 9 bases not matched to a gene; V was cut back by 1 base and J by 8 bases. There are 16 residues in the CDR3. The CDR3 sequence is CASSEGGGGADDEQFF. The CDR3 nucleotides read TGTGCCAGCAGTGAAGGTGGCGGGGGGGCCGACGATGAGCAGTTCTTC.

The chain is built from TRBV7-8 and TRBJ1-5; D gene unclear. Between the trimmed V and J ends, which lost 6 bases and 7 bases, there was a span of 13 bases. CDR1 and CDR2 (germline): SGHVS, FQNEAQ. The CDR3 extends over 13 amino acids. The CDR3 sequence: CASSHPGGQPQHF. CDR3 nucleotides: TGTGCCAGCAGTCATCCCGGCGGCCAGCCCCAGCATTTT.

V and J are TRBV5-6 and TRBJ1-6; 9 bases are shared with TRBD1. The germline V gene has CDR1 SGHDT and CDR2 YYEEEE. Germline trimming cut 1 base from V and 6 bases from J; bases unmatched to any gene: 5. CDR3 length: 16 residues. DNA for the CDR3: TGTGCCAGCAGCTTGCTTTCGGGACAGGGTAATTCACCCCTCCACTTT. Protein product: CASSLLSGQGNSPLHF.

V is TRBV27 and J is TRBJ2-1; 7 nucleotides match TRBD1. V was pared by 3 bases and J by 5 bases, with 13 bases of the junction left unmatched. Germline lookup yields CDR1 MNHEY and CDR2 SMNVEV (reference sequence). The CDR3 sequence is 17 residues long. For the CDR3, the DNA is TGTGCCAGCAGTTTTCACCAGAAGACAGGGCTTAACAATGAGCAGTTCTTC. It encodes CASSFHQKTGLNNEQFF.

V is TRBV6-1 and J is TRBJ2-1; TRBD1 agrees at 7 bases. Germline V gene sequence: CDR1 MNHNS, CDR2 SASEGT. The CDR3 covers 14 residues. V gave up 8 bases and J gave up 1 base; unmatched junction bases: 5. The CDR3 region is CASGVQGSYNEQFF. The CDR3 nucleotides read TGTGCCAGCGGGGTACAGGGGTCCTACAATGAGCAGTTCTTC.

The CDR3 sequence is CASSYTREIDEQYF. As DNA, the CDR3 is TGTGCCAGCAGTTACACGCGGGAGATAGACGAGCAGTACTTC. The rearrangement joins TRBV6-6 to TRBJ2-7; the match to TRBD2 covers 7 bases. V dropped 2 bases and J dropped 5; count of bases not matched to a gene: 6. Germline V gene lookup returns CDR1 MNHNY and CDR2 SVGAGI (reference sequence). The CDR3 extends over 14 amino acids.

This chain connects TRBV2 to TRBJ1-4; possibly TRBD1 for D (5 bases). Germline V gene lookup returns CDR1 SNHLY and CDR2 FYNNEI. The CDR3 totals 12 residues. Trimming took off 9 bases at V and 8 bases at J, with 13 bases between the two ends. DNA for the CDR3: TGTGCCAGTTCCTTGCGGGGCGAAAAACTGTTTTTT. This encodes CASSLRGEKLFF.

This chain uses TRBV9 with TRBJ1-3; 8 nucleotides line up with TRBD1. The CDR3 spans 17 residues. The ends lost 3 bases at V and 1 base at J; junction bases unmatched: 9. Germline V gene data show CDR1 as SGDLS and CDR2 as YYNGEE. CDR3 residues: CASSARTGRFSGNTIYF. The CDR3 DNA sequence: TGTGCCAGCAGCGCCCGGACAGGGCGTTTTTCTGGAAACACCATATATTTT.

This chain connects TRBV10-2 to TRBJ1-2, with D unclear. Germline assignment: CDR1 WSHSY and CDR2 SAAADI. The CDR3 runs to 12 residues. Trimming removed 6 bases at V and 3 bases at J, with 8 bases between. The CDR3 DNA sequence: TGCGCCAGCAGCCGGACTGACTATGGCTACACCTTC. Its translation is CASSRTDYGYTF.

The chain combines TRBV6-1 with TRBJ1-2; a weak D match, TRBD1 (6 bases). The CDR3 length is 14 residues. V shed 9 bases and J shed 5 bases, with 19 bases lying between them. CDR1 and CDR2 from the germline V gene are MNHNS and SASEGT. The CDR3 protein is CASGQISRSYGYTF. Here the CDR3 DNA reads TGTGCCAGTGGACAGATCTCCCGAAGTTATGGCTACACCTTC.

The chain combines TRBV6-1 with TRBJ1-2, with 7 bases aligning to TRBD1. CDR3 size: 15 residues. V lost 5 bases, J lost 2 bases, and 8 bases stayed unmatched. Germline values: CDR1 MNHNS, CDR2 SASEGT. The CDR3 nucleotides are TGTGCCAGCAGTCTGCAACAGGGGTCCAACTATGGCTACACCTTC. Its translation is CASSLQQGSNYGYTF.

V and J are TRBV4-1 and TRBJ2-7; maybe TRBD2 (5 bases). The CDR3 has 14 amino acids. The germline gives CDR1 MGHRA, CDR2 YSYEKL. V was cut by 2 bases and J by 6 bases, with 14 bases left in between. Written as DNA, the CDR3 is TGCGCCAGCAGCCAACCTACGACTAACTCCGAGCAGTACTTC. Its protein product is CASSQPTTNSEQYF.

V gene TRBV10-3 combines with J gene TRBJ1-1; D gene ambiguous. Trimming left V 11 bases short and J 0 bases short, with 13 bases between. Germline V gene sequence: CDR1 ENHRY, CDR2 SYGVKD. This CDR3 contains 13 residues. CDR3 region: CALQRVLNTEAFF. CDR3 sequence (DNA): TGTGCCCTGCAGCGGGTCCTGAACACTGAAGCTTTCTTT.